The 2 T cell receptor beta chains reported below all come from one sample, sequenced in a study of blood T cell repertoires in COVID-19. The assay was immunoSEQ multiplex PCR, and TCRdb's table has in-frame clones only and misses some. The sample has approximately 130,000 clones, approximately 77% seen once. Sequencing input: peripheral blood. All receptors come from an elderly man with acute or convalescent COVID-19.

CDR3 DNA sequence: TGTGCCAGCAGTTCGACCGCCATCCGGGACAAACCCTACGAGCAGTACTTC. This encodes CASSSTAIRDKPYEQYF. The rearrangement uses TRBV27 and TRBJ2-7; maybe TRBD1 (6 bases). The germline V gene encodes CDR1 MNHEY and CDR2 SMNVEV (reference sequence). The CDR3 consists of 17 residues. Deletions cut 4 bases from V and 2 bases from J, with 21 bases between.

As for this clone: Other nucleotide sequences in the sample specify the same CDR3. The rearrangement uses TRBV5-1 and TRBJ2-3, with a tentative D call TRBD2 (6 bases). The V gene's germline CDR1 is SGHRS and CDR2 YFSETQ. Trimming cost V 4 bases and J 0 bases, with 9 bases left between them. This CDR3 spans 14 amino acids. CDR3 bases: TGCGCCAGCAGCCTTGGGACTAGCACAGATACGCAGTATTTT. It is translated as CASSLGTSTDTQYF.